One and the same sample provided the 6 T cell receptor beta chains below, sequenced in a study of shared clonotypes between healthy human individuals. Method: immunoSEQ multiplex PCR; TCRdb's copy keeps in-frame clones and lacks some. Of 300,000 to 400,000 clones in the sample, roughly 84% were seen once. The specimen sequenced was memory CD8+ T cells sorted from blood. Stated subset: CD45RO+ cells pooled with CCR7-negative TemRA cells. The receptors here all came from a man aged 18 to 30 in good health.

The V gene is TRBV13, the J gene TRBJ1-2, with 9 positions matching TRBD1. Germline V gives CDR1 PRHDT, CDR2 FYEKMQ (reference sequence). The length of the CDR3 is 14 residues. The V and J ends lost 10 bases and 5 bases, in that order; junction bases with no gene match: 11. The CDR3 reads CATLSQGARYGYTF. The DNA for the CDR3 is TGTGCCACCCTTTCACAGGGGGCAAGATATGGCTACACCTTC.

This clone was seen more than once but under ten times. V is TRBV4-2 and J is TRBJ2-7; 8 positions match TRBD2. CDR3 length: 16 amino acids. The trim removed 4 bases at V and 1 base at J, leaving 9 bases unmatched. From germline, CDR1 is LGHNA and CDR2 YNFKEQ. The CDR3 sequence is CASSLSSGVDSYEQYF. As DNA, the CDR3 is TGTGCCAGCAGCCTCAGTAGCGGGGTCGATTCCTACGAGCAGTACTTC.

The CDR3, as DNA: TGTGCCAGCAGTCCCGGACTAGCGGGGGGGCCCAATTTCTACGAGCAGTACTTC. Translated: CASSPGLAGGPNFYEQYF. The rearrangement joins TRBV28 to TRBJ2-7, with TRBD2 matching over 15 bases. The CDR3 length is 18 residues. V dropped 5 bases and J dropped 3; count of bases not matched to a gene: 11. CDR1 MDHEN and CDR2 SYDVKM come from the germline V gene.

The V and J genes are TRBV29-1 and TRBJ1-2; D gene unclear. The CDR3 contains 11 residues. Germline CDR1 and CDR2: SQVTM and ANQGSEA. The V and J ends lost 7 bases and 4 bases respectively, with 10 bases between them. CDR3 DNA: TGCAGCGCTCACGGTGGCTATGGCTACACCTTC. Translating gives CSAHGGYGYTF. The full variable domain, with the rest looked up from reference TRBV29-1 and TRBJ1-2, is SAVISQKPSRDICQRGTSLTIQCQVDSQVTMMFWYRQQPGQSLTLIATANQGSEATYESGFVIDKFPISRPNLTFSTLTVSNMSPEDSSIYLCSAHGGYGYTFGSGTRLTVV.

This clone was recorded many times. This sample also contains other DNA sequences that code for the same CDR3. The rearrangement links TRBV7-9 to TRBJ2-3; D gene uncertain. Per the germline V gene, CDR1 is SEHNR and CDR2 is FQNEAQ (reference sequence). V lost 1 base, J lost 3 bases, and 5 bases lay in between. The length of the CDR3 is 13 residues. CDR3 loop: CASSLVSTDTQYF. The CDR3 coding sequence is TGTGCCAGCAGCTTAGTTAGTACAGATACGCAGTATTTT.

The V and J genes are TRBV6-1 and TRBJ2-7; 7 nucleotides match TRBD1. The CDR3 extends over 15 amino acids. Germline V gene data show CDR1 as MNHNS and CDR2 as SASEGT. With 5 bases clipped from V and 0 bases from J, the junction kept 7 bases outside the gene matches. The CDR3 DNA reads as TGTGCCAGCAGTCAGGACAGGTCCGACTCCTACGAGCAGTACTTC. As protein: CASSQDRSDSYEQYF.